Below, 19 T cell receptor beta chains from the same sample are listed, as sequenced in a study of blood T cell repertoires in COVID-19. Assay: immunoSEQ multiplex PCR; the TCRdb copy retains only in-frame clones and omits some. The table lists some 220,000 clones, approximately 78% of them singletons, with 5.2% in the top ten. Sequencing was done on a sample of peripheral blood. Source of these receptors: a woman aged 65 to 85 with COVID-19, enrolled during active disease.

V is TRBV5-1 and J is TRBJ2-7; 8 nucleotides agree with TRBD2. Germline loops: CDR1 SGHRS, CDR2 YFSETQ. The CDR3 extends over 14 amino acids. The trim removed 4 bases at V and 4 bases at J, leaving 7 bases unmatched. In DNA, the CDR3 is TGCGCCAGCAGCAGGCGCCCGGGGGGGTACGAGCAGTACTTC. Translation gives CASSRRPGGYEQYF. The whole variable domain, remainder taken from reference TRBV5-1 and TRBJ2-7, is KAGVTQTPRYLIKTRGQQVTLSCSPISGHRSVSWYQQTPGQGLQFLFEYFSETQRNKGNFPGRFSGRQFSNSRSEMNVSTLELGDSALYLCASSRRPGGYEQYFGPGTRLTVT.

This chain links TRBV7-2 with TRBJ1-6; 7 nucleotides align to TRBD1. Germline V CDR1 and CDR2: SGHTA, FQGNSA. J gave up 7 bases and V 5 bases, and 14 bases lay outside the gene matches. This CDR3 is built from 17 residues. The chain's CDR3 is CASSVEGQIFFNSPLHF. Here the CDR3 DNA reads TGTGCCAGCAGCGTAGAGGGACAGATCTTCTTCAATTCACCCCTCCACTTT.

In this sample, this clone turned up once. The rearrangement uses TRBV7-9 and TRBJ2-2, with 9 nucleotides matching TRBD2. Germline-derived CDR1 and CDR2 are SEHNR and FQNEAQ (reference sequence). The junction had 7 bases not matched to a gene; V was cut back by 4 bases and J by 4 bases. This CDR3 is built from 16 residues. The CDR3 nucleotides are TGTGCCAGCAGCTCGGGACTAGCAGGGACCACCGGGGAGCTGTTTTTT. Translating gives CASSSGLAGTTGELFF.

V gene TRBV6-5 combines with J gene TRBJ1-5; no clear D. The V gene lost 0 bases and the J gene lost 7 bases, with 7 bases spanning the gap. CDR1 MNHEY and CDR2 SVGAGI come from the germline V gene. CDR3 length: 13 residues. CDR3 bases: TGTGCCAGCAGTTACTCGGGGAGACAGCCCCAGCATTTT. Its translation is CASSYSGRQPQHF.

The chain employs TRBV6-2 or TRBV6-3 and TRBJ2-2; 7 bases map to TRBD1. Per the germline V gene, CDR1 is MNHEY and CDR2 is SVGEGT. This CDR3 contains 16 residues. V gave up 6 bases and J gave up 7 bases; unmatched junction bases: 14. The CDR3 is CASSQRGGTRNGELFF. CDR3 in DNA: TGTGCCAGCAGCCAGAGAGGGGGCACACGTAACGGGGAGCTGTTTTTT.

This clone has a count of ten or more. J is TRBJ1-6 and V is TRBV2; 7 nucleotides align to TRBD1. Trimming at V came to 5 bases and at J to 3 bases, leaving 4 bases not matched to a gene. CDR3 length: 15 amino acids. Germline CDR1 is SNHLY and CDR2 is FYNNEI. The CDR3 DNA sequence: TGTGCCAGCAGTCCTAGGGACAGCTATAATTCACCCCTCCACTTT. This sequence encodes CASSPRDSYNSPLHF.

The chain employs TRBV27 and TRBJ2-7; 11 bases are shared with TRBD2. CDR1 and CDR2 (germline): MNHEY, SMNVEV (reference sequence). There are 17 residues in the CDR3. Germline trimming cut 0 bases from V and 3 bases from J; bases unmatched to any gene: 7. The DNA for the CDR3 is TGTGCCAGCAGTTTATCATTGACTAGCGGGACCTTCTACGAGCAGTACTTC. Its translation: CASSLSLTSGTFYEQYF.

This clone occurred many times. The CDR3 DNA reads as TGTGCCAGTAGTATGATCTCCCAGGGGCTAGGCTTTGGAAACACCATATATTTT. The encoded protein is CASSMISQGLGFGNTIYF. The rearrangement uses TRBV19 and TRBJ1-3, with a weak D call TRBD1 (6 bases). CDR3 length: 18 residues. The germline V gene has CDR1 LNHDA and CDR2 SQIVND (reference sequence). Trimming cost V 3 bases and J 3 bases, with 21 bases left between them.

J is TRBJ1-2 and V is TRBV6-5; no reliable D call. V lost 0 bases and J lost 6, with 14 bases in between. Germline assignment: CDR1 MNHEY and CDR2 SVGAGI. The CDR3 consists of 15 residues. The CDR3 sequence: CASSYSRGPRNGYTF. CDR3 coding DNA: TGTGCCAGCAGTTACTCGAGAGGTCCTCGGAATGGCTACACCTTC.

The chain is built from TRBV3-1 (or the pseudogene TRBV3-2) and TRBJ2-7, with a weak D call TRBD2 (5 bases). From germline, CDR1 is LGHDT and CDR2 YNNKEL (reference sequence). This CDR3 spans 16 amino acids. V lost 1 base, J lost 2 bases, and 15 bases lay in between. The CDR3 here is CASSQGSSRGTYEQYF. CDR3 nucleotide sequence: TGTGCCAGCAGCCAAGGGAGTAGCCGGGGAACCTACGAGCAGTACTTC.

This clone was detected only once. The chain uses TRBV18 and TRBJ2-1; D may be TRBD2 (6 bases). Germline CDR1 reads KGHSH; CDR2 reads LQKENI. The germline V and J ends were trimmed by 6 bases and 8 bases, with 17 bases remaining between them. CDR3 length: 14 amino acids. Here the CDR3 DNA reads TGTGCCAGCTCCCGGGACTCCGAGGAGGATGAGCAGTTCTTC. It specifies CASSRDSEEDEQFF.

The CDR3 reads CASSYSGARGETQYF. Written as DNA, the CDR3 is TGTGCCAGTAGTTATTCAGGGGCTCGAGGGGAGACCCAGTACTTC. The J gene is TRBJ2-5, the V gene TRBV19; D is possibly TRBD1 (6 bases). From germline, CDR1 is LNHDA and CDR2 SQIVND (reference sequence). V was shortened by 5 bases and J by 5 bases, with 18 bases between the two germline ends. The CDR3 covers 15 residues.

The rearrangement links TRBV24-1 to TRBJ2-3; 10 bases are a match to TRBD2. V lost 4 bases to trimming and J lost 5 bases; unmatched junction nucleotides: 14. Germline V gene data show CDR1 as KGHDR and CDR2 as SFDVKD. The CDR3 loop spans 18 amino acids. CDR3 in amino acids: CATSDPSPSSGSGDTQYF. In DNA, the CDR3 is TGTGCCACCAGTGACCCTTCCCCCTCTAGCGGGAGTGGAGATACGCAGTATTTT.

V and J are TRBV5-1 and TRBJ2-7; 12 bases match TRBD2. Germline loops: CDR1 SGHRS, CDR2 YFSETQ. J lost 4 bases, V lost 0 bases, and 11 bases had no gene match. The CDR3 has 18 residues. The CDR3 bases are TGCGCCAGCAGCTTGGCTGACAGAACCGGGACTAGCGGGTACGAGCAGTACTTC. Its protein is CASSLADRTGTSGYEQYF.

This clone was observed a few times. CDR3: CASSQDLWGGGTEAFF. The CDR3 nucleotides are TGTGCCAGCAGCCAAGATCTTTGGGGCGGGGGCACTGAAGCTTTCTTT. The V call is TRBV4-2, the J call TRBJ1-1; D possibly corresponds to TRBD1 (5 bases). Per germline, CDR1 LGHNA and CDR2 YNFKEQ. This CDR3 is 16 amino acids long. Trimming pared 0 bases from V and 4 bases from J, leaving 15 bases between.

This clone has a count of ten or more. V and J are TRBV18 and TRBJ2-7; no clear D gene. This CDR3 is 12 amino acids long. V shed 5 bases and J shed 1 base, with 6 bases lying between them. The germline gives CDR1 KGHSH, CDR2 LQKENI. CDR3: CASSARSYEQYF. The CDR3 nucleotides read TGTGCCAGCTCAGCGAGATCCTACGAGCAGTACTTC.

The rearrangement uses TRBV5-1 and TRBJ2-6; D ambiguous. Trimming pared 5 bases from V and 0 bases from J, leaving 9 bases between. Germline CDR1 SGHRS, CDR2 YFSETQ. The CDR3 contains 15 residues. Written as DNA, the CDR3 is TGCGCCAGCAGACTCGGAGACTCTGGGGCCAACGTCCTGACTTTC. This encodes CASRLGDSGANVLTF.

The chain recombines TRBV11-2 with TRBJ1-2; D remains ambiguous. The germline V gene encodes CDR1 SGHAT and CDR2 FQNNGV. V gave up 8 bases and J gave up 8 bases, with 12 bases separating them. The CDR3 consists of 11 residues. CDR3 loop: CASGLSEGYTF. DNA for the CDR3: TGTGCCAGCGGGTTATCGGAGGGCTACACCTTC. Full variable domain (missing parts from reference TRBV11-2 and TRBJ1-2): EAGVAQSPRYKIIEKRQSVAFWCNPISGHATLYWYQQILGQGPKLLIQFQNNGVVDDSQLPKDRFSAERLKGVDSTLKIQPAKLEDSAVYLCASGLSEGYTFGSGTRLTVV.

The chain couples TRBV13 to TRBJ2-1; 13 nucleotides agree with TRBD2. This CDR3 has 15 residues. After removal of 5 bases from V and 5 bases from J, the junction contained 3 bases not matched to a gene. Germline V gene sequence: CDR1 PRHDT, CDR2 FYEKMQ (reference sequence). The CDR3 sequence is CASSKGLAGNNEQFF. The CDR3 DNA sequence: TGTGCCAGCAGCAAGGGACTAGCGGGAAACAATGAGCAGTTCTTC.